This entry concerns a single TCR beta chain. Germline CDR1 is SGHTA and CDR2 is FQGNSA. This CDR3 spans 14 amino acids. The record originates from a study of monozygotic twins with inflammatory bowel disease. One entry per CDR3 protein, without DNA, is what TCRdb gives after re-calling the 5' RACE reads. This repertoire includes 120,000 to 150,000 distinct CDR3 sequences. This clonotype originated in a human donor with ulcerative colitis or Crohn's disease, or a healthy co-twin of an affected twin (not recorded which). What was sequenced was blood. This sequence joins TRBV7-2 and TRBJ1-5; the TCRdb call, TRBD1, lacks DNA for checking. The CDR3 loop is CASSRQGDNQPQHF.